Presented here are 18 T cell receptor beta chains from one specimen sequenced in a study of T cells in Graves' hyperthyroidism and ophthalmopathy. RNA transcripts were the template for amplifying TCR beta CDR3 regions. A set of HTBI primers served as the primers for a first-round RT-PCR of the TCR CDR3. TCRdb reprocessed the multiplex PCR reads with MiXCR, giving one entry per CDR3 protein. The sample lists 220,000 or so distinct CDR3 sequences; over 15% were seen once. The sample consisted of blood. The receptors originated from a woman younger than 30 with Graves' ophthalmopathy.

The CDR3 DNA reads TGTGCCAGCAGAAGACTAGCGGGTCCGGGGCAGACCCAGTACTTC. It translates to CASRRLAGPGQTQYF. This chain joins TRBV2 and TRBJ2-5; 10 positions match TRBD2. V gave up 6 bases and J gave up 6 bases; unmatched junction bases: 10. This CDR3 contains 15 residues. Germline CDR1 reads SNHLY; CDR2 reads FYNNEI.

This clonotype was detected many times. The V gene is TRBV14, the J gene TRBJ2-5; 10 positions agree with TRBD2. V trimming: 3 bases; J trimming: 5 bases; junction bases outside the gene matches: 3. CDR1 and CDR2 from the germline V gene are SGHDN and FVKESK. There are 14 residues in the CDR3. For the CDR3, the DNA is TGTGCCAGCAGCCAGATGACTAGCGGGGAGACCCAGTACTTC. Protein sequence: CASSQMTSGETQYF.

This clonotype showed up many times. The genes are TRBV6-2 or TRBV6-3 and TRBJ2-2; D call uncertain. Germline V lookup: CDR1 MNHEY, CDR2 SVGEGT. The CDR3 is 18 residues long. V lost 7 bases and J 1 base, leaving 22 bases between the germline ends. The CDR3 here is CASNLPFGPWVNTGELFF. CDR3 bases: TGTGCCAGCAACTTACCCTTTGGACCGTGGGTGAACACCGGGGAGCTGTTTTTT.

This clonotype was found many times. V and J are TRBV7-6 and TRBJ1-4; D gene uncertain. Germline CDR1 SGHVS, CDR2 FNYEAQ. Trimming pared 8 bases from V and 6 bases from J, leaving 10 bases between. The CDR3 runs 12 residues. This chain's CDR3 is CASSTGDEKLFF. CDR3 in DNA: TGTGCCAGCTCGACCGGGGATGAAAAACTGTTTTTT.

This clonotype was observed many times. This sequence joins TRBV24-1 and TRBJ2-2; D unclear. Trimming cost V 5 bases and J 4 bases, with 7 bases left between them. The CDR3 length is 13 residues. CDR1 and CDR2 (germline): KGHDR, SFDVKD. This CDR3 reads CATSGEFTGELFF. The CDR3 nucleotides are TGTGCCACCAGTGGTGAATTCACCGGGGAGCTGTTTTTT.

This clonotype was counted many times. For the CDR3, the DNA is TGTGCCTGGAGTCGGGACAATAGCAATCAGCCCCAGCATTTT. It translates to CAWSRDNSNQPQHF. This sequence joins TRBV30 and TRBJ1-5; D might be TRBD1 (6 bases). This CDR3 is 14 amino acids long. Germline assignment: CDR1 GTSNPN and CDR2 SVGIG (reference sequence). V was pared by 2 bases and J by 0 bases, with 8 bases between.

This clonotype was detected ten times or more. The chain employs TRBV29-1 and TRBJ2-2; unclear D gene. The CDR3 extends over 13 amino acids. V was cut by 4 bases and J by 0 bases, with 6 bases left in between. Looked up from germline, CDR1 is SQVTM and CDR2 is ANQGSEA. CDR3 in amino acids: CSVVTANTGELFF. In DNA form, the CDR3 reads TGCAGCGTTGTGACCGCGAACACCGGGGAGCTGTTTTTT.

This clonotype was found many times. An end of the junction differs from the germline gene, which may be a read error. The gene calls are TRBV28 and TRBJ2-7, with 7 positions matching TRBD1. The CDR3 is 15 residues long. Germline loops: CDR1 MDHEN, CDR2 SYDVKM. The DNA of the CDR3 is TGTGCCAGCAGTTTATATTCCCTACAGGGGTACGAGCAGTGCTTC. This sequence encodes CASSLYSLQGYEQCF.

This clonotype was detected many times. CDR3 amino acids: CAWETGGNYGYTF. CDR3 nucleotide sequence: TGTGCCTGGGAGACAGGGGGCAACTATGGCTACACCTTC. The chain recombines TRBV30 with TRBJ1-2; the match to TRBD1 covers 10 bases. There are 13 residues in the CDR3. The germline CDR1 and CDR2 sequences are GTSNPN and SVGIG (reference sequence). The junction had 2 bases not matched to a gene; V was cut back by 5 bases and J by 2 bases.

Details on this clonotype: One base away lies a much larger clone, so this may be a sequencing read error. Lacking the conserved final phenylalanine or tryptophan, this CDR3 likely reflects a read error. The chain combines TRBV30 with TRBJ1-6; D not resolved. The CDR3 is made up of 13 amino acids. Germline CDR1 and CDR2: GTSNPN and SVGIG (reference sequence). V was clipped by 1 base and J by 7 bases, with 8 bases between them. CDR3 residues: CAWSGTVNSPLHS. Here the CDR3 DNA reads TGTGCCTGGAGTGGGACGGTCAATTCACCCCTCCACTCT.

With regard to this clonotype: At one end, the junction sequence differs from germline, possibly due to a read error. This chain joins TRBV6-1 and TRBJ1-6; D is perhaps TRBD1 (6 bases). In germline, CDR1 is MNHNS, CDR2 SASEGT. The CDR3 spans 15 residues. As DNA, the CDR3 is TGTACCAGCAGCGAGGACAGAAATAGCGCTTCACCCCTCCACTTT. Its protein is CTSSEDRNSASPLHF.

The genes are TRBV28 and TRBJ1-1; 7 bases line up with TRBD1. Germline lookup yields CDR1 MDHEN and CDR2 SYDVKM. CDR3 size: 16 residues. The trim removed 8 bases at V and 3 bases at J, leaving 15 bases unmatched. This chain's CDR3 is CASLYDRDSVYTEAFF. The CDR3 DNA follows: TGTGCCAGCCTATACGACCGGGACAGCGTATACACTGAAGCTTTCTTT.

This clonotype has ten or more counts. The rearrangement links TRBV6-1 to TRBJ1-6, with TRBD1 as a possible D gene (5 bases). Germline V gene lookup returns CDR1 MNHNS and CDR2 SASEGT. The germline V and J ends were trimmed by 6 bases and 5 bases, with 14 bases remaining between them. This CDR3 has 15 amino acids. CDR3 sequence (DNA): TGTGCCAGCAGCCCCGGGACGGCTAATAATTCACCCCTCCACTTT. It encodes CASSPGTANNSPLHF.

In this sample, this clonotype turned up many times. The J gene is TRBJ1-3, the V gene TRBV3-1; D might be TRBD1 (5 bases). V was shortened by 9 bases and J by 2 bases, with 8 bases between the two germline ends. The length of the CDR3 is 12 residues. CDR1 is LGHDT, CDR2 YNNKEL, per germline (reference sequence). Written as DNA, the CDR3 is TGTGCCAGTCGGGGCGCTGGAAACACCATATATTTT. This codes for CASRGAGNTIYF. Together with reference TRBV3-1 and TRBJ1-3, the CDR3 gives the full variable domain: DTAVSQTPKYLVTQMGNDKSIKCEQNLGHDTMYWYKQDSKKFLKIMFSYNNKELIINETVPNRFSPKSPDKAHLNLHINSLELGDSAVYFCASRGAGNTIYFGEGSWLTVV.

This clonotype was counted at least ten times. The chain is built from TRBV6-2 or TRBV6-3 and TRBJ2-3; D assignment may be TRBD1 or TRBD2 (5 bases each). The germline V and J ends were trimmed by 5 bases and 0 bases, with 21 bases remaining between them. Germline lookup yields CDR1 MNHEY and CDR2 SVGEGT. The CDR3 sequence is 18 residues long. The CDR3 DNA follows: TGTGCCAGCAGTGAAACCCTAGATGGGGGTCTGAGCACAGATACGCAGTATTTT. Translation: CASSETLDGGLSTDTQYF.

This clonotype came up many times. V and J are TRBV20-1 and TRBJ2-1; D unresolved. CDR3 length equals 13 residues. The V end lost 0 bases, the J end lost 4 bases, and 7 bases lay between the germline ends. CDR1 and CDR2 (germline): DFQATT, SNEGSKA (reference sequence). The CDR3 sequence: CSARDGGYNEQFF. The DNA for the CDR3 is TGCAGTGCTAGAGATGGCGGATACAATGAGCAGTTCTTC.

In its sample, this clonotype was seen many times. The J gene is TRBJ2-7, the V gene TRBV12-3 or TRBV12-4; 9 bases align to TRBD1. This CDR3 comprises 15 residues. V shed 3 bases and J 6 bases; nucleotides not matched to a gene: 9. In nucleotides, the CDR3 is TGTGCCAGCAGTTTCGGCGACAGGGGGATGGTCGAGCAGTACTTC. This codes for CASSFGDRGMVEQYF.

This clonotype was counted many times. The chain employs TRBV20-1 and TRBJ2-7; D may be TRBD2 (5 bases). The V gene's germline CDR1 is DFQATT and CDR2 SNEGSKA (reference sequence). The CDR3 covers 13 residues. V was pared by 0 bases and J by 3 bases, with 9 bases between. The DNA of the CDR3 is TGCAGTGCTAGAGATCCGGGAAGCTACGAGCAGTACTTC. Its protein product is CSARDPGSYEQYF.